Listed here is a single T cell receptor (beta chain). Its antigen remains unidentified. The data belong to a study of T cell responses to AZD1222 COVID-19 vaccine. General study results and limits: Only 5 or 6 AZD1222 recipients were seropositive at baseline. The study sampled repertoires only after the peak T cell response. Unmutated variant regions reportedly attract nearly half of all spike-specific TCRs. White British people made up most donors, females outnumbered males, and clonal diversity was possibly underestimated.

The data were produced by immunoSEQ multiplex PCR, yet TCRdb's version contains in-frame clones alone and is incomplete. The sample has hundreds of thousands of clones, roughly 91% seen once. V was trimmed by 4 bases and J by 12 bases, leaving 14 bases between them. Germline V gene sequence: CDR1 SGHRS, CDR2 YFSETQ. The CDR3 length is 11 residues. The material sequenced was peripheral blood, taken on day 0 of MenACWY control vaccination. The sequence came from an adult in good health. The chain joins TRBV5-1 to TRBJ2-7; D is possibly TRBD2 (5 bases). CDR3 residues: CASSLDGVRYF. For the CDR3, the DNA is TGCGCCAGCAGCCTTGACGGGGTAAGGTACTTC. Combining the CDR3 with reference TRBV5-1 and TRBJ2-7 gives the whole variable domain KAGVTQTPRYLIKTRGQQVTLSCSPISGHRSVSWYQQTPGQGLQFLFEYFSETQRNKGNFPGRFSGRQFSNSRSEMNVSTLELGDSALYLCASSLDGVRYFGPGTRLTVT.